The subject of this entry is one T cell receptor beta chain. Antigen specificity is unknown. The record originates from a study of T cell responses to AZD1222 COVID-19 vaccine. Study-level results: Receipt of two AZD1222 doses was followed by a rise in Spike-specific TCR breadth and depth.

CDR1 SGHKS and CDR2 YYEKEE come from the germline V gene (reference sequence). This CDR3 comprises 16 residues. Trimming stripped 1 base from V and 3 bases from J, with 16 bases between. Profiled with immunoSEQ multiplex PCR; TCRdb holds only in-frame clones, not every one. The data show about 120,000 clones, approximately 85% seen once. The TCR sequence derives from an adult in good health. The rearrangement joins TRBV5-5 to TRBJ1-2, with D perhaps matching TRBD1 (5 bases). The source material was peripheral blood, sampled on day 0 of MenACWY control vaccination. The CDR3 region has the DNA TGTGCCAGCAGCTTGAACCACAGGTTTACTTACTATGGCTACACCTTC. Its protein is CASSLNHRFTYYGYTF. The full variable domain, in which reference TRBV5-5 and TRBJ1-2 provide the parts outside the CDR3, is DAGVTQSPTHLIKTRGQQVTLRCSPISGHKSVSWYQQVLGQGPQFIFQYYEKEERGRGNFPDRFSARQFPNYSSELNVNALLLGDSALYLCASSLNHRFTYYGYTFGSGTRLTVV.